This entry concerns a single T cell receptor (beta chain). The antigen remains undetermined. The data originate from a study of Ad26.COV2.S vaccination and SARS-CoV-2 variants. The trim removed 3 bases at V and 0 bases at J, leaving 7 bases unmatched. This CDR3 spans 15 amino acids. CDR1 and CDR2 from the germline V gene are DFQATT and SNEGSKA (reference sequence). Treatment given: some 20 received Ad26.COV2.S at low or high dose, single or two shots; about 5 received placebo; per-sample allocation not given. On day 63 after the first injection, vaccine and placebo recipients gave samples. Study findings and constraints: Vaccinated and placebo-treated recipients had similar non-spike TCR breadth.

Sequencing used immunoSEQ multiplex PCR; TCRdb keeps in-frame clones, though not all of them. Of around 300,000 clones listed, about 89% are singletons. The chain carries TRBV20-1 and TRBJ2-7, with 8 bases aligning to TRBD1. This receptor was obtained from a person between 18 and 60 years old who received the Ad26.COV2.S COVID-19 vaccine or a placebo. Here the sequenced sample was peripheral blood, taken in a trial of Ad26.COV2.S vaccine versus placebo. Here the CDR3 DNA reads TGCAGTGCTAGTCTGGGACAGGCCGGCTCCTACGAGCAGTACTTC. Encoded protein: CSASLGQAGSYEQYF.